The 17 T cell receptor beta chains given below trace back to one sample, sequenced in a study of shared clonotypes between healthy human individuals. Naive CD8 cells comprised CD45RO-negative, CCR7-positively selected cells, excluding terminally differentiated effector memory CD45RA+ cells. Using immunoSEQ multiplex PCR, the repertoire was profiled, and TCRdb retains in-frame clones only, with some absent. Of some 2,000,000 clones in the sample, about 95% were seen once. Sequenced sample: naive CD8+ T cells sorted from blood. These receptors were obtained from a man aged 18 to 35 in good health.

The rearrangement uses TRBV19 and TRBJ1-1; 7 nucleotides line up with TRBD1. The V gene end was trimmed by 3 bases and the J gene end by 7 bases; junction bases not matched to a gene: 5. CDR1 and CDR2 (germline): LNHDA, SQIVND (reference sequence). This CDR3 is 13 amino acids long. Here the CDR3 reads CASSIGTAFEAFF. DNA for the CDR3: TGTGCCAGTAGTATCGGGACAGCCTTTGAAGCTTTCTTT.

This chain joins TRBV13 and TRBJ2-7; D perhaps matches TRBD2 (6 bases). Trimming left V 5 bases short and J 6 bases short, with 17 bases between. The V gene's germline CDR1 is PRHDT and CDR2 FYEKMQ (reference sequence). This CDR3 comprises 14 residues. The CDR3 DNA sequence: TGTGCCAGCAGCGGACCGGGACTCGCCGCCGAGCAGTACTTC. This gives the protein CASSGPGLAAEQYF. The full variable domain, its missing parts supplied by reference TRBV13 and TRBJ2-7, is AAGVIQSPRHLIKEKRETATLKCYPIPRHDTVYWYQQGPGQDPQFLISFYEKMQSDKGSIPDRFSAQQFSDYHSELNMSSLELGDSALYFCASSGPGLAAEQYFGPGTRLTVT.

The gene calls are TRBV6-5 and TRBJ1-2; D is uncertain. The germline V and J ends were trimmed by 5 bases and 8 bases, with 18 bases remaining between them. The CDR3 loop spans 14 amino acids. Germline lookup yields CDR1 MNHEY and CDR2 SVGAGI. This chain's CDR3 is CASSAYEEPGGYTF. DNA of the CDR3: TGTGCCAGCAGTGCGTACGAGGAGCCTGGCGGCTACACCTTC.

The chain links TRBV7-9 to TRBJ1-3; D is undetermined. The germline CDR1 and CDR2 sequences are SEHNR and FQNEAQ (reference sequence). V was shortened by 1 base and J by 4 bases, with 8 bases between the two germline ends. This CDR3 is built from 14 residues. The CDR3, as DNA: TGTGCCAGCAGCTTAGATGTCGGAGGAAACACCATATATTTT. Its translation: CASSLDVGGNTIYF.

This sequence joins TRBV5-4 and TRBJ2-7; 11 bases match TRBD2. CDR3 length: 14 amino acids. V lost 2 bases to trimming and J lost 3 bases; unmatched junction nucleotides: 1. Germline V CDR1 and CDR2: SGHNT, YYREEE (reference sequence). The CDR3 protein is CASSFSGGGYEQYF. The CDR3 DNA sequence: TGTGCCAGCAGCTTTAGCGGGGGGGGCTACGAGCAGTACTTC.

This chain uses TRBV7-9 with TRBJ2-1; maybe TRBD2 (5 bases). Trimming left V 3 bases short and J 6 bases short, with 12 bases between. The CDR3 contains 14 residues. CDR1 SEHNR and CDR2 FQNEAQ come from the germline V gene (reference sequence). The DNA of the CDR3 is TGTGCCAGCAGCTTTCCCGGGGAAAGCAATGAGCAGTTCTTC. Encoded protein: CASSFPGESNEQFF.

This sequence joins TRBV27 and TRBJ1-5; 11 nucleotides match TRBD1. With V trimmed by 4 bases and J by 9 bases, 5 bases remained unmatched. This CDR3 is 14 amino acids long. Germline values: CDR1 MNHEY, CDR2 SMNVEV (reference sequence). CDR3 sequence (DNA): TGTGCCAGCAGTTCGGGGACAGGGGGAGGGCCCCAGCATTTT. Its protein product is CASSSGTGGGPQHF.

This clone has just one count. The CDR3 here is CASSPDSLYQPQHF. The CDR3 nucleotides read TGTGCCAGCAGTCCAGACAGCTTATATCAGCCCCAGCATTTT. The genes are TRBV28 and TRBJ1-5, with D possibly being TRBD1 (5 bases). The CDR3 is 14 amino acids. The V gene lost 5 bases and the J gene lost 5 bases, with 13 bases spanning the gap. Germline V lookup: CDR1 MDHEN, CDR2 SYDVKM.

This chain uses TRBV14 with TRBJ1-6; weak D call: TRBD1 (6 bases). V lost 4 bases, J lost 0 bases, and 13 bases lay in between. Germline CDR1 reads SGHDN; CDR2 reads FVKESK. CDR3 length: 17 amino acids. CDR3 nucleotides: TGTGCCAGCAGCCGTTTCGGGGGCGCCTCCTATAATTCACCCCTCCACTTT. Translating gives CASSRFGGASYNSPLHF.

The rearrangement links TRBV15 to TRBJ2-7; no definite D call. With 0 bases removed from V and 5 bases from J, the gap between germline ends came to 17 bases. Germline V CDR1 and CDR2: LNHNV, YYDKDF (reference sequence). The CDR3 sequence is 16 residues long. CDR3 loop: CATSRDTEPTPHEQYF. DNA for the CDR3: TGTGCCACCAGCAGAGATACGGAACCAACCCCTCACGAGCAGTACTTC.

This clone has just one count. The chain joins TRBV9 to TRBJ2-7, with D perhaps matching TRBD2 (6 bases). V lost 4 bases to trimming and J lost 0 bases, with 14 bases between them. Germline V gene lookup returns CDR1 SGDLS and CDR2 YYNGEE. The CDR3 has 15 residues. CDR3 sequence reads: CASSPLRDFSYEQYF. In DNA, the CDR3 is TGTGCCAGCAGCCCCCTCCGGGACTTCTCCTACGAGCAGTACTTC. The whole variable domain, remainder taken from reference TRBV9 and TRBJ2-7, is DSGVTQTPKHLITATGQRVTLRCSPRSGDLSVYWYQQSLDQGLQFLIQYYNGEERAKGNILERFSAQQFPDLHSELNLSSLELGDSALYFCASSPLRDFSYEQYFGPGTRLTVT.

V and J are TRBV11-2 and TRBJ1-1; 7 bases are shared with TRBD1. Germline-derived CDR1 and CDR2 are SGHAT and FQNNGV. Trimming removed 3 bases from V and 5 bases from J; junction bases left unmatched: 9. CDR3 length: 15 residues. The CDR3, as DNA: TGTGCCAGCAGCTTGACACAGGGGCCCGGTACTGAAGCTTTCTTT. Translated: CASSLTQGPGTEAFF.

This chain's CDR3 is CASSTLGVAFF. The CDR3, as DNA: TGTGCCAGCAGCACTCTAGGGGTTGCTTTCTTT. V usage is TRBV7-2 and J usage is TRBJ1-1; D may be TRBD1 (5 bases). The CDR3 totals 11 residues. Deletions cut 5 bases from V and 11 bases from J, with 12 bases between. Germline-derived CDR1 and CDR2 are SGHTA and FQGNSA.

This rearrangement joins TRBV7-2 to TRBJ2-3; the match to TRBD2 covers 12 bases. Germline CDR1 reads SGHTA; CDR2 reads FQGNSA. The CDR3 runs 15 residues. The V and J ends lost 1 base and 5 bases, in that order; junction bases with no gene match: 1. The CDR3 nucleotides read TGTGCCAGCAGCTTAGGGGGACTAGCGGGAGATACGCAGTATTTT. Amino acids: CASSLGGLAGDTQYF.

The chain employs TRBV4-1 and TRBJ2-1, with TRBD2 as a possible D gene (5 bases). The germline V gene encodes CDR1 MGHRA and CDR2 YSYEKL. The CDR3 is made up of 12 amino acids. The V end lost 3 bases, the J end lost 8 bases, and 8 bases lay between the germline ends. As DNA, the CDR3 is TGCGCCAGCAGCCATACGGGATATGAGCAGTTCTTC. This gives the protein CASSHTGYEQFF.

This rearrangement joins TRBV4-3 to TRBJ2-2; tentative D call: TRBD1 (6 bases). With 4 bases removed from V and 0 bases from J, the gap between germline ends came to 15 bases. The CDR3 spans 17 residues. Germline V gives CDR1 LGHNA, CDR2 YSLEER. CDR3 loop: CASSPPPGQTNTGELFF. The CDR3, as DNA: TGCGCCAGCAGCCCACCCCCGGGACAAACGAACACCGGGGAGCTGTTTTTT.

V is TRBV5-5 and J is TRBJ2-1, with 8 bases fitting TRBD1. Germline V CDR1 and CDR2: SGHKS, YYEKEE (reference sequence). The CDR3 runs 18 residues. V lost 0 bases, J lost 3 bases, and 11 bases stayed unmatched. CDR3 protein: CASSLVDRGPLFYNEQFF. The CDR3 nucleotides are TGTGCCAGCAGCTTGGTTGACAGGGGCCCCTTATTCTACAATGAGCAGTTCTTC. The variable domain in full, completed from reference TRBV5-5 and TRBJ2-1, reads DAGVTQSPTHLIKTRGQQVTLRCSPISGHKSVSWYQQVLGQGPQFIFQYYEKEERGRGNFPDRFSARQFPNYSSELNVNALLLGDSALYLCASSLVDRGPLFYNEQFFGPGTRLTVL.